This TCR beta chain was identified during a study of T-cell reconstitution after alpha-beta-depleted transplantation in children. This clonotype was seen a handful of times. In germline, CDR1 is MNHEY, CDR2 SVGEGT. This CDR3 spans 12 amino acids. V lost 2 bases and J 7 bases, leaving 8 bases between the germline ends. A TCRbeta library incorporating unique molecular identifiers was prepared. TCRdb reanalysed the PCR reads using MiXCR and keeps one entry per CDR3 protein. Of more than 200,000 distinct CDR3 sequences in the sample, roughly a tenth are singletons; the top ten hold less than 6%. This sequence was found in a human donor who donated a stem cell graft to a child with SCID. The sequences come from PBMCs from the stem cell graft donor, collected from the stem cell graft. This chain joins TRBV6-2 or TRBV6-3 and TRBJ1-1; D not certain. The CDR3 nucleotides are TGTGCCAGCAGTTACCGGAGTTATGAAGCTTTCTTT. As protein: CASSYRSYEAFF.